The 27 T cell receptor beta chains presented below share a single source sample, sequenced in a study of T-cell reconstitution after alpha-beta-depleted transplantation in children. The TCRbeta library incorporated unique molecular identifiers. TCRdb processed the PCR reads anew with MiXCR; each CDR3 protein has one entry. This sample yields some 200,000 distinct CDR3 sequences, of which roughly 11% are seen a single time; about 30% belongs to the top ten. The input for sequencing was PBMCs, taken before TCRalphabeta/CD19-depleted stem cell transplant. The receptors shown here come from a child under two years old with acute myeloid leukemia, due to receive a stem cell transplant.

At least ten counts were recorded for this clonotype. The chain recombines TRBV15 with TRBJ2-7, with 8 bases matching TRBD1. The CDR3 sequence is 15 residues long. Germline V lookup: CDR1 LNHNV, CDR2 YYDKDF (reference sequence). V lost 6 bases to trimming and J lost 3 bases; unmatched junction nucleotides: 10. CDR3 in amino acids: CATSTDRGQIYEQYF. CDR3 DNA: TGTGCCACCAGTACTGACAGGGGCCAAATCTACGAGCAGTACTTC.

On this clonotype itself: A much larger clonotype is one base distant, so this may be a read error. V gene TRBV12-3 or TRBV12-4 combines with J gene TRBJ2-6; D possibly corresponds to TRBD1 (5 bases). The CDR3 is made up of 14 amino acids. CDR3: CGSRPGSGANVPTF. The CDR3 bases are TGTGGCAGCAGGCCCGGCTCTGGGGCCAACGTCCCGACTTTC.

This clonotype was detected only once. V gene TRBV5-1 combines with J gene TRBJ2-7; 11 nucleotides line up with TRBD2. CDR3 length: 16 residues. Trimming removed 3 bases from V and 2 bases from J; junction bases left unmatched: 7. Germline lookup yields CDR1 SGHRS and CDR2 YFSETQ. The CDR3 DNA reads TGCGCCAGCAGCTGGACGCTAGCGGGAGGCGCCTACGAGCAGTACTTC. Translating gives CASSWTLAGGAYEQYF.

There are many counts of this clonotype. The V gene is TRBV19, the J gene TRBJ2-1; D might be TRBD1 or TRBD2, each matching 5 bases. Looked up from germline, CDR1 is LNHDA and CDR2 is SQIVND (reference sequence). V was cut by 8 bases and J by 1 base, with 15 bases left in between. The length of the CDR3 is 15 residues. This chain's CDR3 is CASALGAGSYNEQFF. The CDR3 DNA reads TGTGCCAGTGCCCTAGGGGCGGGTTCCTACAATGAGCAGTTCTTC.

There are many counts of this clonotype. V usage is TRBV20-1 and J usage is TRBJ2-7; D not resolved. The CDR3 sequence is 12 residues long. Trimming removed 5 bases at V and 0 bases at J, with 8 bases between. Germline V gene data show CDR1 as DFQATT and CDR2 as SNEGSKA (reference sequence). This CDR3 is CSAGSRSYEQYF. CDR3 nucleotide sequence: TGCAGTGCTGGGTCACGCTCCTACGAGCAGTACTTC.

There are many counts of this clonotype. The chain recombines TRBV19 with TRBJ2-7; 9 bases line up with TRBD1. The CDR3 consists of 14 residues. With 6 bases clipped from V and 0 bases from J, the junction kept 3 bases outside the gene matches. Germline values: CDR1 LNHDA, CDR2 SQIVND (reference sequence). The CDR3 DNA is TGTGCCAGTAGAAGGGACAGGGACTCCTACGAGCAGTACTTC. Its translation is CASRRDRDSYEQYF. Looking up the rest from reference TRBV19 and TRBJ2-7 gives the full variable domain: DGGITQSPKYLFRKEGQNVTLSCEQNLNHDAMYWYRQDPGQGLRLIYYSQIVNDFQKGDIAEGYSVSREKKESFPLTVTSAQKNPTAFYLCASRRDRDSYEQYFGPGTRLTVT.

This clonotype was picked up many times. The V and J genes are TRBV6-2 or TRBV6-3 and TRBJ2-7; perhaps TRBD1 as D (6 bases). Germline V lookup: CDR1 MNHEY, CDR2 SVGEGT. The CDR3 runs to 17 residues. V lost 6 bases and J lost 0, with 21 bases in between. The CDR3 DNA sequence: TGTGCCAGCAGCCAAACCGCCCCTCCGGGACACTCCTACGAGCAGTACTTC. Its translation is CASSQTAPPGHSYEQYF.

As regards this clonotype: A much bigger clone sits one base away, suggesting this may be a read error. The chain has TRBV20-1 and TRBJ2-3; 8 bases map to TRBD2. Germline assignment: CDR1 DFQATT and CDR2 SNEGSKA (reference sequence). The CDR3 loop spans 17 amino acids. The CDR3 loop is CCARPIRTSHGADTQYF. The CDR3, as DNA: TGCTGTGCTAGACCCATTCGGACTAGCCATGGGGCGGATACGCAGTATTTT.

This clonotype has only a few counts. The gene calls are TRBV27 and TRBJ2-1; D not resolved. Germline CDR1 and CDR2: MNHEY and SMNVEV (reference sequence). V was pared by 8 bases and J by 5 bases, with 13 bases between. The CDR3 extends over 13 amino acids. The CDR3 DNA follows: TGTGCCAGCTTCTCAGAAAGTAACAATGAGCAGTTCTTC. As protein: CASFSESNNEQFF.

The table lists this clonotype with many counts. The chain combines TRBV2 with TRBJ1-1; D remains unclear. The length of the CDR3 is 13 residues. CDR1 is SNHLY and CDR2 is FYNNEI in the germline V gene. Trimming took off 6 bases at V and 4 bases at J, with 12 bases between the two ends. CDR3: CASRREETTEAFF. CDR3 sequence (DNA): TGTGCCAGCAGGAGAGAGGAGACCACTGAAGCTTTCTTT.

This clonotype was detected many times. The rearrangement joins TRBV7-2 to TRBJ2-3; TRBD2 matches 7 bases. The CDR3 has 12 amino acids. V was clipped by 8 bases and J by 4 bases; unmatched bases: 3. Germline CDR1 reads SGHTA; CDR2 reads FQGNSA. The chain's CDR3 is CASAGAADTQYF. The CDR3 nucleotides read TGTGCCAGCGCGGGAGCTGCAGATACGCAGTATTTT.

The V call is TRBV24-1, the J call TRBJ2-5; D is perhaps TRBD2 (5 bases). CDR1 is KGHDR and CDR2 is SFDVKD in the germline V gene. The CDR3 contains 14 residues. Written as DNA, the CDR3 is TGTACCGCCAGCGGAGACGTGGCCAAAGAGACCCAGTACTTC. Its protein is CTASGDVAKETQYF.

The table lists this clonotype with a few counts. The chain combines TRBV29-1 with TRBJ1-2; 9 bases fit TRBD1. The J segment lost 2 bases and the V segment lost 4 bases, leaving 2 bases of the junction unmatched. Germline V gene data show CDR1 as SQVTM and CDR2 as ANQGSEA. The CDR3 is 13 amino acids. The chain's CDR3 is CSVGQGGNYGYTF. DNA of the CDR3: TGCAGCGTTGGACAGGGGGGCAACTATGGCTACACCTTC.

The table lists this clonotype with many counts. DNA for the CDR3: TGTGCCAGTAGTGACGGGACAGCGAACACCGGGGAGCTGTTTTTT. Translating gives CASSDGTANTGELFF. The rearrangement joins TRBV19 to TRBJ2-2, with 7 bases that match TRBD1. Germline values: CDR1 LNHDA, CDR2 SQIVND (reference sequence). This CDR3 comprises 15 residues. Trimming at V came to 5 bases and at J to 0 bases, leaving 3 bases not matched to a gene.

Note on this clonotype: Since a much larger clone is just one base distant, this may be a read error. This chain uses TRBV5-5 with TRBJ1-2; 8 nucleotides agree with TRBD1. Looked up from germline, CDR1 is SGHKS and CDR2 is YYEKEE (reference sequence). CDR3 length: 17 residues. CDR3 sequence reads: CASTLSSWDRTNYGYPF. The CDR3 nucleotides are TGTGCCAGCACCCTTTCGTCTTGGGACAGGACTAACTATGGCTACCCCTTC.

This clonotype was counted at least ten times. This chain links TRBV15 with TRBJ2-3, with D perhaps TRBD2 (5 bases). Germline values: CDR1 LNHNV, CDR2 YYDKDF (reference sequence). The V gene lost 8 bases and the J gene lost 2 bases, with 20 bases spanning the gap. CDR3 size: 16 residues. The CDR3 nucleotides read TGTGCCACCGAGGGCCCTAGAGGGCGCCTCACAGATACGCAGTATTTT. The encoded protein is CATEGPRGRLTDTQYF.

This clonotype was found many times. The J gene is TRBJ1-5, the V gene TRBV7-9; D is unclear. The CDR3 sequence is 15 residues long. Germline V CDR1 and CDR2: SEHNR, FQNEAQ (reference sequence). The V gene lost 3 bases and the J gene lost 0 bases, with 9 bases spanning the gap. Written as DNA, the CDR3 is TGTGCCAGCAGCTTCGGCGGTTATAGCAATCAGCCCCAGCATTTT. Translated: CASSFGGYSNQPQHF. Full variable domain (missing parts from reference TRBV7-9 and TRBJ1-5): DTGVSQNPRHKITKRGQNVTFRCDPISEHNRLYWYRQTLGQGPEFLTYFQNEAQLEKSRLLSDRFSAERPKGSFSTLEIQRTEQGDSAMYLCASSFGGYSNQPQHFGDGTRLSIL.

This clonotype was seen at least ten times. The CDR3 sequence: CASSSTGAATDTQYF. The CDR3 bases are TGTGCCAGCAGTTCTACAGGCGCGGCCACAGATACGCAGTATTTT. The chain recombines TRBV12-3 or TRBV12-4 with TRBJ2-3; possibly TRBD1 for D (5 bases). The CDR3 runs to 15 residues. V lost 4 bases and J lost 2, with 13 bases in between.

To note about this clonotype: It may be a read error: a sequence one base away is much more abundant. The V call is TRBV7-3, the J call TRBJ1-1; D gene ambiguous. Per the germline V gene, CDR1 is SGHTA and CDR2 is FQGTGA. V lost 4 bases and J 6 bases, leaving 12 bases between the germline ends. The CDR3 length is 13 residues. As DNA, the CDR3 is TGTGCCAGCAGCTCAAGCGCTTTCGCTGAAGCTTTCTTT. It codes for CASSSSAFAEAFF.

This clonotype was seen at least ten times. The rearrangement uses TRBV7-7 and TRBJ2-1; a weak D match, TRBD2 (6 bases). Trimming removed 1 base at V and 0 bases at J, with 7 bases between. Germline V gives CDR1 SSHAT, CDR2 FNYEAQ (reference sequence). CDR3 length equals 15 residues. The DNA of the CDR3 is TGTGCCAGCAGCTTAGACGGGAGCTCCTACAATGAGCAGTTCTTC. Amino acid sequence: CASSLDGSSYNEQFF.

This clonotype has a count of ten or more. This chain links TRBV29-1 with TRBJ2-3, with D possibly TRBD2 on 6 matching bases. V lost 6 bases and J lost 1, with 11 bases in between. This CDR3 contains 13 residues. Per the germline V gene, CDR1 is SQVTM and CDR2 is ANQGSEA. The CDR3 reads CSVARDRTDTQYF. The CDR3 DNA reads as TGCAGCGTAGCGCGGGACCGCACAGATACGCAGTATTTT.

This clonotype was recorded many times. The genes are TRBV5-5 and TRBJ2-1; D may correspond to TRBD1 or TRBD2 (5 bases each). Germline CDR1 SGHKS, CDR2 YYEKEE (reference sequence). Trimming pared 3 bases from V and 0 bases from J, leaving 10 bases between. The CDR3 has 15 amino acids. The CDR3 region is CASSSGTYSYNEQFF. As DNA, the CDR3 is TGTGCCAGCAGCTCTGGGACCTACTCCTACAATGAGCAGTTCTTC.

This clonotype was counted at least ten times. CDR3 region: CASSPPGLAVNEQFF. CDR3 coding DNA: TGTGCCAGCTCACCACCGGGACTAGCAGTCAATGAGCAGTTCTTC. The chain couples TRBV18 to TRBJ2-1, with 9 positions matching TRBD2. With 0 bases clipped from V and 6 bases from J, the junction kept 3 bases outside the gene matches. Germline V CDR1 and CDR2: KGHSH, LQKENI. This CDR3 is 15 amino acids long. Full variable domain (outside the CDR3, taken from reference TRBV18 and TRBJ2-1): NAGVMQNPRHLVRRRGQEARLRCSPMKGHSHVYWYRQLPEEGLKFMVYLQKENIIDESGMPKERFSAEFPKEGPSILRIQQVVRGDSAAYFCASSPPGLAVNEQFFGPGTRLTVL.

The table lists this clonotype with many counts. V usage is TRBV2 and J usage is TRBJ2-3, with D unresolved. This CDR3 comprises 14 residues. Deletions cut 2 bases from V and 3 bases from J, with 9 bases between. Germline-derived CDR1 and CDR2 are SNHLY and FYNNEI. CDR3 in DNA: TGTGCCAGCAGTGAACTGGTGCGGACAGATACGCAGTATTTT. Its protein is CASSELVRTDTQYF.

This clonotype was detected many times. This rearrangement joins TRBV7-9 to TRBJ1-2; 8 bases align to TRBD1. Germline CDR1 is SEHNR and CDR2 is FQNEAQ (reference sequence). The V gene end was trimmed by 0 bases and the J gene end by 6 bases; junction bases not matched to a gene: 9. This CDR3 has 16 residues. CDR3 sequence: CASSLALSGGVDGYTF. CDR3 nucleotide sequence: TGTGCCAGCAGCTTAGCGCTATCAGGGGGCGTCGATGGCTACACCTTC.

This clonotype was detected ten times or more. The gene calls are TRBV7-9 and TRBJ2-1; 11 nucleotides match TRBD1. Germline V gene data show CDR1 as SEHNR and CDR2 as FQNEAQ (reference sequence). V was clipped by 3 bases and J by 8 bases; unmatched bases: 3. CDR3 size: 14 residues. The CDR3 DNA follows: TGTGCCAGCAGCTTGGGACAGGGGGATGATGAGCAGTTCTTC. Its translation: CASSLGQGDDEQFF.

A few counts support this clonotype. V is TRBV28 and J is TRBJ1-5; D is unclear. V shed 3 bases and J shed 3 bases, with 9 bases lying between them. The CDR3 has 14 residues. CDR1 MDHEN and CDR2 SYDVKM come from the germline V gene. The DNA of the CDR3 is TGTGCCAGCAGTTTTGCTGGAACCAATCAGCCCCAGCATTTT. Amino acids: CASSFAGTNQPQHF.